Detailed here is one TCR beta chain. Its antigen is not known. These data come from a study of beta chain features in type 1 diabetes. Study-wide results and caveats: Type 1 diabetes patients had VDJ junctions that carried fewer insertions and more deletions. Shortening that was moderate but significant affected the TCRB CDR3s of Type 1 diabetes patients in all four CD4+ subsets.

V gave up 5 bases and J gave up 4 bases; unmatched junction bases: 7. This CDR3 is built from 14 residues. Germline values: CDR1 ENHRY, CDR2 SYGVKD. As every portion of the isolated RNA was reverse transcribed, the sequencing read expressed TCRB transcripts. Method: immunoSEQ multiplex PCR; TCRdb's copy keeps in-frame clones and lacks some. Counted here are about 220,000 clones, about a tenth occurring once; the ten biggest clones make up 1% to 1.5%. Using CD45RO/CCR7/CD25/CD127/CD95/CD27, CD4+ naive, central memory, regulatory and stem cell-like memory cells were sorted. Populations obtained by sorting all exceeded 95% purity.

Specimen: central memory CD4+ T cells from blood. The rearrangement links TRBV10-3 to TRBJ1-2; 7 bases align to TRBD1. This TCR came from a man between 18 and 35 years old in good health. Here the CDR3 reads CAISTGTVTYGYTF. For the CDR3, the DNA is TGTGCCATCAGTACCGGGACAGTAACCTATGGCTACACCTTC.